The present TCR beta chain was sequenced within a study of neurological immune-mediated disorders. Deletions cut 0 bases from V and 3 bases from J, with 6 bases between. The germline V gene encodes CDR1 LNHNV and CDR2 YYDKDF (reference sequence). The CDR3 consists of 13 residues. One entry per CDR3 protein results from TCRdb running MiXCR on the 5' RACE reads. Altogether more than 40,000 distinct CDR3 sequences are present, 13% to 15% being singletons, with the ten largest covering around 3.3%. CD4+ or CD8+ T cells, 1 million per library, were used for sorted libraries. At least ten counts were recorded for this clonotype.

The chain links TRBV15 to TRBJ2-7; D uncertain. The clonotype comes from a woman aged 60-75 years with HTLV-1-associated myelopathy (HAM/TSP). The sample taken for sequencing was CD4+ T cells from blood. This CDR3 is CATSRDVSYEQYF. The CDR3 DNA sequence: TGTGCCACCAGCAGAGACGTAAGCTACGAGCAGTACTTC.